This paragraph covers one T cell receptor (beta chain) sequence. These data come from a study of blood T cell repertoires in COVID-19. Study-wide background: Acute and convalescent COVID-19 specimens originated in the United States, Italy and Spain.

Generated by immunoSEQ multiplex PCR, the TCRdb table keeps only in-frame clones and is missing some. The data show over 250,000 clones, about nine tenths seen once. The CDR3 loop spans 16 amino acids. J lost 8 bases, V lost 1 base, and 10 bases had no gene match. Per the germline V gene, CDR1 is SGHTA and CDR2 is FQGNSA. The source is a man between 35 and 55 years old who had recovered from COVID-19. Sequencing used peripheral blood. The chain has TRBV7-2 and TRBJ2-3, with 9 bases identical to TRBD2. This CDR3 is CASSLDAGGARRTQYF. The CDR3 nucleotides read TGTGCCAGCAGCTTAGATGCGGGGGGGGCCCGTCGTACGCAGTATTTT.